This TCR beta chain was identified in a study of beta chain features in type 1 diabetes. General study findings and limits: TCRB rearrangement may or may not be influenced by HLA type; here this remained unresolved.

As to this clone: What it binds is unknown.

The CDR3 extends over 15 amino acids. The junction had 2 bases not matched to a gene; V was cut back by 2 bases and J by 4 bases. From germline, CDR1 is KGHSH and CDR2 LQKENI. A sort by CD45RO/CCR7/CD25/CD127/CD95/CD27 yielded CD4+ naive, central memory, regulatory and stem cell-like memory cells. The isolated RNA, all of it, was reverse transcribed, so expressed TCRB transcripts were what got sequenced. Sequencing was performed with immunoSEQ multiplex PCR; in TCRdb, only in-frame clones are kept and a portion is missing. Of 300,000 to 350,000 clones in the sample, around a fifth are singletons; the top ten hold 0.044%.

Sequencing input: naive CD4+ T cells from blood. This clonotype was obtained from a woman under 30 in good health. The V gene is TRBV18, the J gene TRBJ2-1; TRBD2 agrees at 10 bases. Here the CDR3 reads CASSPKLAGYNEQFF. CDR3 DNA sequence: TGTGCCAGCTCACCAAAACTAGCGGGGTACAATGAGCAGTTCTTC.